This is a list of T cell receptor beta chains from one sample in a study of T-cell memory formation after mild COVID-19. Using its own MiXCR run on the 5' RACE reads, TCRdb lists one record per CDR3 protein. The sample lists 400,000 to 500,000 distinct CDR3 sequences; about 24% were seen once. The sample comprised PBMCs or a T cell subset sorted from them (not recorded which). These receptor sequences come from an adult woman who had mild COVID-19 (a few samples of this study predate the infection). Cell type and time point are not known. CDR3s include the opening cysteine and the closing phenylalanine or tryptophan. The D gene is left open where the match is weak. Not every row has a clone size; where given, it reads once, few, many or a size class.

CDR3nt | CDR3aa | abundance | d_gene | j_gene | v_gene
TGTGCCAGCAGCCAGCATGCGGACAGGGAGTATGAAAAACTGTTTTTT | CASSQHADREYEKLFF | . | TRBD1 | TRBJ1-4 | TRBV4-2
TGTGCCAGCAGTTTAGCGTGGGGGGCCTTTTTTGCAGATACGCAGTATTTT | CASSLAWGAFFADTQYF | many | . | TRBJ2-3 | TRBV12-3/TRBV12-4
TGTGCCAGCAGTCCCACCGGACAGCCCACCCTCCACTTT | CASSPTGQPTLHF | . | . | TRBJ1-6 | TRBV12-3/TRBV12-4
TGTGCCAGCAGCGCCGCGGTAGGGACCTACACCGGGGAGCTGTTTTTT | CASSAAVGTYTGELFF | . | . | TRBJ2-2 | TRBV7-9
TGCAGTGCTAGAGCCGGACACGTGAACACCGGGGAGCTGTTTTTT | CSARAGHVNTGELFF | few | . | TRBJ2-2 | TRBV20-1
TGTGCCACCAGCAGAGAACCGGGACAGGGGTTGCAGCCCCAGCATTTT | CATSREPGQGLQPQHF | . | TRBD1 | TRBJ1-5 | TRBV15
TGCGCCAGCAGCCAAGACAGGGTCGGCTATGGCTACACCTTC | CASSQDRVGYGYTF | few | . | TRBJ1-2 | TRBV4-3
TGTGCCAGCACCCGGACTAGCGGGGGCCATAGCACAGATACGCAGTATTTT | CASTRTSGGHSTDTQYF | few | TRBD2 | TRBJ2-3 | TRBV9
TGCAGTGCTAGAGATTCGCGGGGACGGGTGAACACTGAAGCTTTCTTT | CSARDSRGRVNTEAFF | . | . | TRBJ1-1 | TRBV20-1
TGTGCCACCAGTGATCCCAACACCGGGGAGCTGTTTTTT | CATSDPNTGELFF | . | . | TRBJ2-2 | TRBV24-1
TGTGCCAGCAGCGTAGCTAATAGGGGGGCCGGTGGGGAGCTGTTTTTT | CASSVANRGAGGELFF | . | . | TRBJ2-2 | TRBV9
TGTGCCACCCAGATTACAGGGGCAGGGGAGCTGTTTTTT | CATQITGAGELFF | . | TRBD1 | TRBJ2-2 | TRBV24-1
TGTGCCAGCAGCGCGCGTGGACGGCGCGGAGGGGAGCTGTTTTTT | CASSARGRRGGELFF | . | . | TRBJ2-2 | TRBV7-9
TGTGCCAGCAGCCTGGACCGGAGCTATCAGCCCCAGCATTTT | CASSLDRSYQPQHF | many | . | TRBJ1-5 | TRBV2
TGTGCCAGCAGCGTAGAGGGCAGAAGTTATGGCTACACCTTC | CASSVEGRSYGYTF | . | . | TRBJ1-2 | TRBV9
TGTGCCAGCTCAATCCCAGGGAAATCGGGCTACACCTTC | CASSIPGKSGYTF | . | . | TRBJ1-2 | TRBV11-2
TGTGCCAGCAGCTCTCTAGGAAGTCCCTACGAGCAGTACTTC | CASSSLGSPYEQYF | few | . | TRBJ2-7 | TRBV5-5
TGCGCCAGCAGCTTAGTTGGGACAGGGGGCGGGAATGAGCAGTTCTTC | CASSLVGTGGGNEQFF | . | TRBD1 | TRBJ2-1 | TRBV5-1
TGCAGCGGTACGAACACTGAAGCTTTCTTT | CSGTNTEAFF | few | . | TRBJ1-1 | TRBV29-1
TGTGCCACCAGTGCCGGGGACAGCACAGATACGCAGTATTTT | CATSAGDSTDTQYF | . | . | TRBJ2-3 | TRBV24-1
TGTGCCACCAGTGCCTTGTCCTACAATGAGCAGTTCTTC | CATSALSYNEQFF | few | . | TRBJ2-1 | TRBV24-1
TGTGCCTGGAGTCTTCAGGGGAGTGAAAAACTGTTTTTT | CAWSLQGSEKLFF | . | . | TRBJ1-4 | TRBV30
TGCGCCAGCAGCTTGGTGGCAGGGTCCACTGAAGCTTTCTTT | CASSLVAGSTEAFF | . | . | TRBJ1-1 | TRBV5-1
TGCAGTGCCACCTTAGCGGGGGAGACCCAGTACTTC | CSATLAGETQYF | . | TRBD2 | TRBJ2-5 | TRBV20-1
TGTGCCAGCAGAGTAACGGGACTGGTTGGCTACACCTTC | CASRVTGLVGYTF | . | . | TRBJ1-2 | TRBV7-2
TGTGCCAGCTCCCCGACCGGGACTAGGAAAGCCCCTGGCACAGATACGCAGTATTTT | CASSPTGTRKAPGTDTQYF | few | TRBD2 | TRBJ2-3 | TRBV18
TGTGCCAGCAGCCCGGGTCTCCTCGGGGAGCTGTTTTTT | CASSPGLLGELFF | many | . | TRBJ2-2 | TRBV3-1